The 11 T cell receptor beta chains in this list originate from one sample, sequenced in a study of early T cells in non-severe SARS-CoV-2 infection. Via MiXCR, TCRdb re-called the 5' RACE reads, giving one row per CDR3 protein. The sample holds 70,000 to 95,000 distinct CDR3 sequences; over 9% are singletons and the top ten take roughly 5%. The sample taken for sequencing was whole blood. These receptors were collected from an adult who was a healthcare worker with PCR-confirmed SARS-CoV-2 infection or an uninfected control (not recorded which).

The V and J genes are TRBV29-1 and TRBJ2-2; D possibly corresponds to TRBD2 (6 bases). Germline V CDR1 and CDR2: SQVTM, ANQGSEA. The length of the CDR3 is 15 residues. With 2 bases removed from V and 4 bases from J, the gap between germline ends came to 14 bases. In DNA form, the CDR3 reads TGCAGCGTTGAAATGGAGGGGAGGAGCACCGGGGAGCTGTTTTTT. As protein: CSVEMEGRSTGELFF.

This clonotype occurred a few times. CDR3 coding DNA: TGTGCCAGCAGTGGTTTGGGGACTGCCCGATACAATGAGCAGTTCTTC. It specifies CASSGLGTARYNEQFF. V and J are TRBV25-1 and TRBJ2-1, with a possible D match to TRBD2 (6 bases). Germline-derived CDR1 and CDR2 are MGHDK and SYGVNS. The CDR3 has 16 amino acids. With 4 bases removed from V and 4 bases from J, the gap between germline ends came to 17 bases.

This clonotype was picked up many times. This sequence joins TRBV7-8 and TRBJ2-7; D perhaps matches TRBD2 (5 bases). Trimming cost V 4 bases and J 5 bases, with 18 bases left between them. Germline CDR1 SGHVS, CDR2 FQNEAQ. This CDR3 is built from 15 residues. The chain's CDR3 is CASSSAGWEPDEQYF. CDR3 nucleotides: TGTGCCAGCAGCTCGGCCGGGTGGGAGCCGGACGAGCAGTACTTC.

In its sample, this clonotype was seen a few times. The CDR3 end shows no conserved phenylalanine or tryptophan, and so a read error is likely. The chain links TRBV27 to TRBJ1-6; TRBD1 agrees at 7 bases. J gave up 4 bases and V 5 bases, and 5 bases lay outside the gene matches. The CDR3 loop spans 15 amino acids. Germline V gives CDR1 MNHEY, CDR2 SMNVEV (reference sequence). The CDR3 is CASSAGQNYNSPLHS. In nucleotides, the CDR3 is TGTGCCAGCAGTGCGGGACAGAATTATAATTCACCCCTCCACTCT.

This clonotype was seen ten or more times. The chain joins TRBV30 to TRBJ1-4, with D maybe TRBD1 (6 bases). Looked up from germline, CDR1 is GTSNPN and CDR2 is SVGIG (reference sequence). Trimming took 1 base from V and 4 from J, leaving 10 bases between them. The CDR3 consists of 14 residues. The DNA of the CDR3 is TGTGCCTGGAGTGGGGGACATCGTAATGAAAAACTGTTTTTT. Its translation is CAWSGGHRNEKLFF. The full variable domain, with the rest looked up from reference TRBV30 and TRBJ1-4, is SQTIHQWPATLVQPVGSPLSLECTVEGTSNPNLYWYRQAAGRGLQLLFYSVGIGQISSEVPQNLSASRPQDRQFILSSKKLLLSDSGFYLCAWSGGHRNEKLFFGSGTQLSVL.

The chain has TRBV11-3 and TRBJ2-1; D uncertain. Trimming pared 7 bases from V and 3 bases from J, leaving 13 bases between. The germline V gene has CDR1 SGHNT and CDR2 YENEEA. The CDR3 contains 14 residues. This chain's CDR3 is CASTDPGFYNEQFF. DNA for the CDR3: TGTGCCAGCACCGACCCCGGCTTCTACAATGAGCAGTTCTTC.

This clonotype came up many times. The chain is built from TRBV30 and TRBJ2-2, with D hard to call. Trimming removed 4 bases from V and 4 bases from J, with 10 bases in between. CDR1 GTSNPN and CDR2 SVGIG come from the germline V gene (reference sequence). CDR3 length: 13 residues. The CDR3 here is CAWNLRSTGELFF. The CDR3 nucleotides read TGTGCCTGGAACCTGAGGAGCACCGGGGAGCTGTTTTTT.

By frequency in the sample, this clonotype is medium-sized. V gene TRBV27 combines with J gene TRBJ2-7; 10 bases fit TRBD2. The CDR3 is 14 residues long. Germline V gene data show CDR1 as MNHEY and CDR2 as SMNVEV (reference sequence). J was trimmed by 3 bases and V by 6 bases; bases with no gene match: 5. CDR3 loop: CASSAGLAVYEQYF. In nucleotides, the CDR3 is TGTGCCAGCAGCGCAGGACTAGCGGTCTACGAGCAGTACTTC.

This chain uses TRBV7-3 with TRBJ1-1, with D unresolved. Germline lookup yields CDR1 SGHTA and CDR2 FQGTGA. Deletions cut 2 bases from V and 10 bases from J, with 14 bases between. This CDR3 is 13 amino acids long. The CDR3: CASSLSRGSTAFF. CDR3 DNA: TGTGCCAGCAGCTTATCTCGGGGATCCACAGCTTTCTTT.

Many counts were recorded for this clonotype. This chain connects TRBV6-1 to TRBJ2-3; no clear D. The CDR3 runs to 12 residues. Trimming removed 6 bases from V and 3 bases from J, with 7 bases in between. CDR1 is MNHNS and CDR2 is SASEGT in the germline V gene. The CDR3 sequence is CASSIATDTQYF. For the CDR3, the DNA is TGTGCCAGCAGCATCGCGACAGATACGCAGTATTTT.

The chain couples TRBV6-1 to TRBJ2-3; 9 bases fit TRBD2. Germline CDR1 MNHNS, CDR2 SASEGT. This CDR3 has 16 amino acids. V shed 6 bases, J shed 2 bases, and the junction held 9 bases outside the gene matches. The CDR3 protein is CASRPGLASFTDTQYF. The CDR3 nucleotides are TGTGCCAGCAGACCAGGACTAGCGTCTTTCACAGATACGCAGTATTTT.